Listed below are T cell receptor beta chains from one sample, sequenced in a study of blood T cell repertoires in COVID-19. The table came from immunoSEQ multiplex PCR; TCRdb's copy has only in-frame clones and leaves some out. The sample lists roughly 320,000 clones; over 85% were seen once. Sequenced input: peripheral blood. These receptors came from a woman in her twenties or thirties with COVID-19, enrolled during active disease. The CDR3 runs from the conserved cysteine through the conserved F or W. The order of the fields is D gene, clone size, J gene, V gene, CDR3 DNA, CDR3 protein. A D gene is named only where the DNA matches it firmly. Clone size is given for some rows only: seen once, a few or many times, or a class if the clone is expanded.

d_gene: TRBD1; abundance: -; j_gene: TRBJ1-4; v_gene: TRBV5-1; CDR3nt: TGCGCCAGCAGCTTGGGGCAGGGGGCAACTAATGAAAAACTGTTTTTT; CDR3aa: CASSLGQGATNEKLFF
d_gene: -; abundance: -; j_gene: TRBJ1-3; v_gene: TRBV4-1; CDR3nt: TGCGCCAGCAGCCAATTCGGGGTGTCTGGAAACACCATATATTTT; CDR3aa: CASSQFGVSGNTIYF
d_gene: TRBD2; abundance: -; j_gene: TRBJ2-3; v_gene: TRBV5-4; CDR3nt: TGTGCCAGCAGCTTGAGCGGGAAAAGAGAAGATACGCAGTATTTT; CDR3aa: CASSLSGKREDTQYF
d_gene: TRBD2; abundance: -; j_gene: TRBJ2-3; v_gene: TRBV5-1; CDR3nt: TGCGCCAGCAGCTTGGTGGGGCCTAGCGGTAGCACAGATACGCAGTATTTT; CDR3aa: CASSLVGPSGSTDTQYF
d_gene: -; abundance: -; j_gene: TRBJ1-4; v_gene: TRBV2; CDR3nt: TGTGCCAGCAGTGAGAGGCAGGGTGCAACTAATGAAAAACTGTTTTTT; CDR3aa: CASSERQGATNEKLFF
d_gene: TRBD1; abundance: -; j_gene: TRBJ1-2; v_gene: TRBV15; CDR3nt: TGTGCCACCAGCGGGCTACAACGGGACAGGACCCGCTATGGCTACACCTTC; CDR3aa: CATSGLQRDRTRYGYTF
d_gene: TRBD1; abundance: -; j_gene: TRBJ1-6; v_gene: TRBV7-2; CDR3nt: TGTGCCAGCAGCGTAGGGACAGGCAATAATTCACCCCTCCACTTT; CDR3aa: CASSVGTGNNSPLHF
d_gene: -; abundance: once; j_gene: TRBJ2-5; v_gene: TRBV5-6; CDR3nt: TGTGCCAGCAGCTTGGAACTTCAAGAGACCCAGTACTTC; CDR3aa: CASSLELQETQYF
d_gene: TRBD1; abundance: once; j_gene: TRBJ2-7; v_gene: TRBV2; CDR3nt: TGTGCCGGAAGGGGACAGAGCTACGAGCAGTACTTC; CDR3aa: CAGRGQSYEQYF
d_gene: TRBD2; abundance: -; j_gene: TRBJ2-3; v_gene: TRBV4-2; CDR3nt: TGTGCCAGCAGCCAGAGCGGGGGTGGCGGCGCAGATACGCAGTATTTT; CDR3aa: CASSQSGGGGADTQYF
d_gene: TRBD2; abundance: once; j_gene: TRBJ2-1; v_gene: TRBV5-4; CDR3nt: TGTGCCAGCAGCTTTGGTACGTCTTCGGCCGGGGGGGCCCTGAATGAGCAGTTCTTC; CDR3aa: CASSFGTSSAGGALNEQFF
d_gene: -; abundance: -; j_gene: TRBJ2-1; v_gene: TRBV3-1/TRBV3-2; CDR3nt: TGTGCCAGCAGAAGACAGGATTACAATGAGCAGTTCTTC; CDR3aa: CASRRQDYNEQFF